This T cell receptor (beta chain) was sequenced in a study of blood T cell repertoires in COVID-19. Study-wide context: Acute and convalescent COVID-19 samples came from the United States, Italy and Spain. Sources were T cells, B-cell-depleted T cells, or PBMCs; the material itself was cDNA or gDNA.

Trimming removed 4 bases at V and 7 bases at J, with 12 bases between. The V gene's germline CDR1 is MDHEN and CDR2 SYDVKM. This CDR3 spans 13 amino acids. In the authors' workflow: Amplification of reference gene primers provided the estimated nucleated cell counts. This table comes from immunoSEQ multiplex PCR, and its TCRdb copy is limited to in-frame clones, with some not included. The V and J calls and the clone size are those of that table, but D and trimming were determined from the DNA. The data contain 150,000 to 200,000 clones, about nine tenths of them singletons. This chain uses TRBV28 with TRBJ2-3; D possibly corresponds to TRBD2 (5 bases). Material: peripheral blood. This receptor was obtained from a woman aged 55-70 years who had recovered from COVID-19. CDR3 DNA sequence: TGTGCCAGCAGTTCGGGGTTCCCGAATACGCAGTATTTT. It encodes CASSSGFPNTQYF.